This TCR beta chain came from a study of cytomegalovirus exposure and HLA in healthy donors. Background on the study: The early release's HLA-typed donors yielded 78 million or so unique TCRs. Study conclusions and caveats: Exclusion applied to some V segments, including TRBV6-2 and TRBV6-3, as they were indistinguishable. Donors belonging to an Asian-associated ancestry cluster reportedly showed fewer N-insertions in productive TCRs than the roughly 680-donor mean, according to what a later analysis found. Specificity of a few CMV-associated chains for CMV antigens was verified in vitro.

13 Jbeta primers and 60 Vbeta primers were used for the PCR. The method was immunoSEQ multiplex PCR; TCRdb's version includes in-frame clones alone and lacks a portion of them. The sample has 150,000 to 200,000 clones, 65% to 80% seen once; the top ten hold 2% to 3%. In regard to this clone: Its antigen is as yet unknown.

The CDR3 runs to 15 residues. The V gene lost 5 bases and the J gene lost 0 bases, with 13 bases spanning the gap. Germline CDR1 is SNHLY and CDR2 is FYNNEI. The origin of this receptor is a woman aged 35 to 49 in good health and CMV-seropositive. The sequencing sample was made of PBMCs. The rearrangement links TRBV2 to TRBJ2-5, with a weak D call TRBD1 (5 bases). Here the CDR3 reads CASSYNRQYQETQYF. The CDR3 DNA is TGTGCCAGCAGTTATAACCGACAGTACCAAGAGACCCAGTACTTC.